The clone carrying this T cell receptor (beta chain) was detected only a few times. A sample-barcoded 5' primer and a J-beta primer mix were used in a second PCR of roughly 6 to 11 cycles. Tagging of each cDNA molecule was performed by a template-switch adaptor with 12 random nucleotides. One entry per CDR3 protein results from TCRdb running MiXCR on the 5' RACE reads. The sample has around 1,500,000 distinct CDR3 sequences, roughly 30% seen once. These data belong to a study of blood T cells in healthy people across ages. The donors, healthy Caucasians from Russia, were aged about 6 to 95. The authors isolated at least 6 million PBMCs per sample. Per sample, extraction of total RNA gave at least 5.5 micrograms in every case. Sequences were obtained from blood. This sequence was found in a woman aged 25 to 39 in good health.

The CDR3 DNA reads as TGTGCCAGCAGTCAAGGCAGACACCCTCTCGAGCAGTACTTC. Amino acids: CASSQGRHPLEQYF. The chain links TRBV6-6 to TRBJ2-7; no definite D call. The CDR3 has 14 amino acids. The V and J ends lost 5 bases and 6 bases respectively, with 17 bases between them. The germline V gene has CDR1 MNHNY and CDR2 SVGAGI (reference sequence).